What follows are 7 T cell receptor beta chains derived from one specimen sequenced in a study of blood T cell repertoires in COVID-19. This table comes from immunoSEQ multiplex PCR, and its TCRdb copy is limited to in-frame clones, with some not included. The sample shows roughly 150,000 clones, around four fifths of them seen only once. Sequenced material: PBMCs or T cells enriched from blood (not recorded which). The source of these receptors is a woman between 50 and 59 years old who had recovered from COVID-19.

This clone occurred a few times. The chain carries TRBV29-1 and TRBJ2-5; D possibly corresponds to TRBD2 (6 bases). The CDR3 is made up of 16 amino acids. Germline-derived CDR1 and CDR2 are SQVTM and ANQGSEA. Trimming shortened V by 2 bases and J by 0 bases, and 16 bases separated the two germline ends. CDR3 nucleotide sequence: TGCAGCGTTGAAACCCCACGGGAGTCGGACCAAGAGACCCAGTACTTC. Amino acids: CSVETPRESDQETQYF.

This clone was seen a handful of times. The chain has TRBV28 and TRBJ1-5, with a tentative D call TRBD1 (5 bases). V was trimmed by 7 bases and J by 3 bases, leaving 13 bases between them. Per germline, CDR1 MDHEN and CDR2 SYDVKM. This CDR3 has 14 residues. Here the CDR3 reads CASTTGGYNQPQHF. The CDR3 nucleotides read TGTGCCAGCACCACGGGGGGGTACAATCAGCCCCAGCATTTT.

The J gene is TRBJ1-2, the V gene TRBV19, with 7 bases fitting TRBD1. With 5 bases clipped from V and 3 bases from J, the junction kept 15 bases outside the gene matches. Germline V gene lookup returns CDR1 LNHDA and CDR2 SQIVND (reference sequence). The length of the CDR3 is 17 residues. The CDR3 coding sequence is TGTGCCAGTAGTCCCCGGATAGGGGGCGCAGGGGACTATGGCTACACCTTC. Protein product: CASSPRIGGAGDYGYTF.

The DNA of the CDR3 is TGTGCCAGCCTACATAGTCAGGGCTCCCTCTCTGGAAACACCATATATTTT. It encodes CASLHSQGSLSGNTIYF. The chain combines TRBV28 with TRBJ1-3; D may be TRBD1 (5 bases). The CDR3 has 17 residues. Trimming pared 8 bases from V and 0 bases from J, leaving 20 bases between. Germline assignment: CDR1 MDHEN and CDR2 SYDVKM.

V usage is TRBV18 and J usage is TRBJ2-3; possibly TRBD2 for D (5 bases). The V gene lost 4 bases and the J gene lost 2 bases, with 16 bases spanning the gap. The length of the CDR3 is 16 residues. Germline V gene data show CDR1 as KGHSH and CDR2 as LQKENI. Here the CDR3 DNA reads TGTGCCAGCTCACTCGGTTTAAGCGGTTCCACAGATACGCAGTATTTT. This translates into CASSLGLSGSTDTQYF.

The DNA for the CDR3 is TGTGCCACCAGTGACCCGAACAGCTACGAGCAGTACTTC. Protein sequence: CATSDPNSYEQYF. The chain combines TRBV24-1 with TRBJ2-7, with D uncertain. The germline CDR1 and CDR2 sequences are KGHDR and SFDVKD. The CDR3 consists of 13 residues. V shed 4 bases and J shed 3 bases, with 9 bases lying between them.

The chain joins TRBV6-2 or TRBV6-3 to TRBJ2-2; no firm D call. The CDR3 is made up of 12 amino acids. Germline CDR1 and CDR2: MNHEY and SVGEGT. Trimming took 4 bases from V and 6 from J, leaving 6 bases between them. CDR3 sequence reads: CASSLLAGELFF. In nucleotides, the CDR3 is TGTGCCAGCAGTTTACTGGCCGGGGAGCTGTTTTTT.